The rows below give T cell receptor beta chains drawn from one sample of a study of blood T cell repertoires in COVID-19. Some clones are missing from TCRdb's copy, which holds only in-frame ones; the method was immunoSEQ multiplex PCR. The data show fewer than 25,000 clones, with 81% seen just once and 5% to 8% held by the top ten. The source material was peripheral blood. The source is a man aged 70 or older with acute or convalescent COVID-19. Each CDR3 is given with its conserved first and last residue. D genes are given only for firm matches. Clone size, where shown, is once, few, many, or a class for clones that have expanded.

V: TRBV7-2; J: TRBJ1-3; size: NA; D: TRBD1; CDR3: CASSLELVTGTGNTIYF; DNA: TGTGCCAGCAGCTTAGAACTTGTGACAGGGACAGGAAACACCATATATTTT
V: TRBV6-5; J: TRBJ1-6; size: NA; D: NA; CDR3: CASSRTVHSPLHF; DNA: TGTGCCAGCAGTCGGACAGTCCATTCACCCCTCCACTTT
V: TRBV30; J: TRBJ2-3; size: once; D: TRBD1; CDR3: CAGGQAGTDTQYF; DNA: TGTGCCGGTGGACAGGCGGGCACAGATACGCAGTATTTT
V: TRBV5-1; J: TRBJ1-4; size: few; D: NA; CDR3: CASSLVGGATNEKLFF; DNA: TGCGCCAGCAGCTTGGTCGGGGGTGCAACTAATGAAAAACTGTTTTTT
V: TRBV30; J: TRBJ2-1; size: NA; D: TRBD2; CDR3: CASTSSGANEQFF; DNA: TGTGCCAGTACCTCTAGCGGGGCCAATGAGCAGTTCTTC
V: TRBV19; J: TRBJ1-3; size: NA; D: NA; CDR3: CASRRENSGNTIYF; DNA: TGTGCCAGCAGACGGGAAAACTCTGGAAACACCATATATTTT
V: TRBV30; J: TRBJ1-3; size: few; D: NA; CDR3: CACLGSGNTIYF; DNA: TGTGCCTGTCTTGGCAGTGGAAACACCATATATTTT
V: TRBV4-2; J: TRBJ2-2; size: NA; D: NA; CDR3: CASSQQGGGDTGELFF; DNA: TGTGCCAGCAGCCAGCAAGGGGGTGGGGACACCGGGGAGCTGTTTTTT
V: TRBV11-2; J: TRBJ1-1; size: NA; D: NA; CDR3: CASSLAQRMNTEAFF; DNA: TGTGCCAGCAGCCTCGCCCAGAGGATGAACACTGAAGCTTTCTTT
V: TRBV6-4; J: TRBJ1-5; size: NA; D: NA; CDR3: CASSQLEGGSNQPQHF; DNA: TGTGCCAGCAGTCAACTGGAGGGTGGAAGCAATCAGCCCCAGCATTTT
V: TRBV7-8; J: TRBJ2-7; size: NA; D: NA; CDR3: CASSLDYGTYEQYF; DNA: TGTGCCAGCAGCTTAGACTATGGCACTTACGAGCAGTACTTC
V: TRBV6-4; J: TRBJ1-1; size: NA; D: NA; CDR3: CASSLRGGLGSEAFF; DNA: TGTGCCAGCAGCCTAAGGGGGGGGCTCGGCTCTGAAGCTTTCTTT
V: TRBV14; J: TRBJ1-6; size: NA; D: NA; CDR3: CASSRGLSSHSPLHF; DNA: TGTGCCAGCAGCCGTGGACTGAGTTCACATTCACCCCTCCACTTT
V: TRBV19; J: TRBJ1-4; size: NA; D: TRBD1; CDR3: CASTRQGLSEKLFF; DNA: TGTGCCAGTACCAGACAGGGGCTGAGTGAAAAACTGTTTTTT
V: TRBV20-1; J: TRBJ1-2; size: NA; D: TRBD1; CDR3: CSASQQGGSTNYGYTF; DNA: TGCAGTGCTAGTCAACAGGGGGGCTCCACTAACTATGGCTACACCTTC
V: TRBV7-2; J: TRBJ2-5; size: NA; D: TRBD1; CDR3: CASKRTGAEETQYF; DNA: TGTGCCAGTAAGCGGACAGGGGCTGAAGAGACCCAGTACTTC
V: TRBV19; J: TRBJ1-5; size: NA; D: NA; CDR3: CASSMDGLRHNQPQHF; DNA: TGTGCCAGTAGTATGGATGGGTTAAGACACAATCAGCCCCAGCATTTT
V: TRBV5-6; J: TRBJ1-5; size: NA; D: TRBD1; CDR3: CASSPGQGDNQPQHF; DNA: TGTGCCAGCAGCCCGGGACAGGGGGATAATCAGCCCCAGCATTTT
V: TRBV2; J: TRBJ2-1; size: few; D: TRBD2; CDR3: CASSYSGGAGEQFF; DNA: TGTGCCAGCAGTTATAGCGGGGGGGCCGGTGAGCAGTTCTTC
V: TRBV7-9; J: TRBJ1-3; size: NA; D: NA; CDR3: CASSSPYGNTIYF; DNA: TGTGCCAGCAGCTCCCCCTATGGAAACACCATATATTTT
V: TRBV24-1; J: TRBJ2-2; size: once; D: TRBD1; CDR3: CARYGTGYRNHAGELFF; DNA: TGTGCCAGGTACGGGACAGGGTATAGAAACCACGCCGGGGAGCTGTTTTTT
V: TRBV24-1; J: TRBJ1-5; size: NA; D: NA; CDR3: CATNVVRGGPYSNQPQHF; DNA: TGTGCCACCAACGTTGTGAGAGGAGGGCCTTATAGCAATCAGCCCCAGCATTTT
V: TRBV15; J: TRBJ1-1; size: NA; D: NA; CDR3: CATQEGNTEAFF; DNA: TGTGCCACCCAAGAGGGGAACACTGAAGCTTTCTTT
V: TRBV9; J: TRBJ1-3; size: few; D: TRBD1; CDR3: CASSVEGTEKTIYF; DNA: TGTGCCAGCAGCGTAGAAGGGACAGAGAAGACCATATATTTT
V: TRBV19; J: TRBJ1-2; size: NA; D: TRBD1; CDR3: CASSTGQGYGYTF; DNA: TGTGCCAGTAGTACGGGACAGGGCTATGGCTACACCTTC
V: TRBV9; J: TRBJ2-2; size: NA; D: TRBD2; CDR3: CASSVSGRAGSGELFF; DNA: TGTGCCAGCAGCGTCTCCGGGAGGGCCGGCTCCGGGGAGCTGTTTTTT
V: TRBV27; J: TRBJ1-5; size: NA; D: NA; CDR3: CASSAKGVIDQPQHF; DNA: TGTGCCAGCAGCGCCAAGGGGGTAATCGATCAGCCCCAGCATTTT
V: TRBV7-2; J: TRBJ2-2; size: few; D: TRBD1; CDR3: CASSDRQGGAGELFF; DNA: TGTGCCAGCAGCGACCGACAGGGGGGGGCCGGGGAGCTGTTTTTT
V: TRBV3-1/TRBV3-2; J: TRBJ1-1; size: NA; D: TRBD1; CDR3: CASSHQDRENTEAFF; DNA: TGTGCCAGCAGCCACCAGGACAGGGAGAACACTGAAGCTTTCTTT
V: TRBV3-1/TRBV3-2; J: TRBJ2-3; size: NA; D: TRBD2; CDR3: CASSQDLASGRGGGTQYF; DNA: TGTGCCAGCAGCCAAGATTTGGCTAGCGGGAGAGGAGGGGGTACGCAGTATTTT
V: TRBV5-6; J: TRBJ2-7; size: NA; D: TRBD1; CDR3: CASSPIDRGENEQYF; DNA: TGTGCCAGCAGCCCAATTGACAGGGGAGAAAACGAGCAGTACTTC
V: TRBV9; J: TRBJ1-2; size: NA; D: NA; CDR3: CASSVGEGYSGYTF; DNA: TGTGCCAGCAGCGTAGGGGAGGGTTATAGCGGCTACACCTTC
V: TRBV6-6; J: TRBJ2-7; size: NA; D: TRBD2; CDR3: CASSPAAGGVYEQYF; DNA: TGTGCCAGCAGTCCCGCGGCGGGAGGGGTTTACGAGCAGTACTTC
V: TRBV7-7; J: TRBJ1-1; size: medium-sized; D: NA; CDR3: CASSLDSNTEAFF; DNA: TGTGCTAGCAGCTTGGACAGCAACACTGAAGCTTTCTTT
V: TRBV5-1; J: TRBJ1-1; size: NA; D: NA; CDR3: CASSFGGATEAFF; DNA: TGCGCCAGCAGCTTCGGGGGGGCCACTGAAGCTTTCTTT
V: TRBV29-1; J: TRBJ1-1; size: NA; D: TRBD1; CDR3: CSVASGTVGMNTEAFF; DNA: TGCAGCGTTGCTTCCGGGACAGTTGGCATGAACACTGAAGCTTTCTTT
V: TRBV30; J: TRBJ2-7; size: NA; D: NA; CDR3: CAWSVGGHFYEQYF; DNA: TGTGCCTGGAGTGTCGGTGGACACTTCTACGAGCAGTACTTC
V: TRBV7-2; J: TRBJ1-2; size: NA; D: TRBD1; CDR3: CASSFIRGQGYGYTF; DNA: TGTGCCAGCAGCTTCATTAGGGGACAGGGGTATGGCTACACCTTC
V: TRBV7-2; J: TRBJ2-7; size: NA; D: TRBD2; CDR3: CASSPQSGLAGTQNEQYF; DNA: TGTGCCAGCAGCCCCCAGAGTGGACTAGCGGGGACCCAGAACGAGCAGTACTTC
V: TRBV9; J: TRBJ1-6; size: once; D: TRBD1; CDR3: CASSVVGQGSPLHF; DNA: TGTGCCAGCAGCGTAGTAGGACAGGGTTCACCCCTCCACTTT
V: TRBV5-6; J: TRBJ1-1; size: NA; D: NA; CDR3: CASSWGKTGLNTEAFF; DNA: TGTGCCAGCAGTTGGGGCAAGACAGGATTGAACACTGAAGCTTTCTTT
V: TRBV18; J: TRBJ1-4; size: NA; D: NA; CDR3: CASSPGRQNEKLFF; DNA: TGTGCCAGCTCACCAGGCCGACAGAATGAAAAACTGTTTTTT
V: TRBV5-1; J: TRBJ1-4; size: NA; D: NA; CDR3: CASSLAARGSTNEKLFF; DNA: TGCGCCAGCAGCTTGGCCGCCAGGGGCTCAACTAATGAAAAACTGTTTTTT
V: TRBV24-1; J: TRBJ2-2; size: NA; D: NA; CDR3: CATSDHDRQNTGELFF; DNA: TGTGCCACCAGTGACCACGACAGGCAGAACACCGGGGAGCTGTTTTTT
V: TRBV6-6; J: TRBJ1-4; size: NA; D: NA; CDR3: CAVGPRGKLFF; DNA: TGTGCCGTAGGGCCCAGGGGAAAACTGTTTTTT
V: TRBV12-3/TRBV12-4; J: TRBJ2-7; size: NA; D: TRBD2; CDR3: CASRSGRDYEQYF; DNA: TGTGCCAGCAGAAGCGGGAGGGACTACGAGCAGTACTTC